This T cell receptor (beta chain) was found in a study of T cell repertoires in urothelial bladder cancer (dated by TCRdb to 2018 to 2020). About the investigation overall: Of the roughly twelve resected lesions, three were clinically staged as cT0, three as cTa, three as cT1 and three as cT2 or greater. The study compared clonality of the TCR repertoire in bladder tumors against clonality in benign bladder inflammation. About a dozen patients with bladder lesions undergoing transurethral resection were identified prospectively. A total of approximately eleven resected bladder lesions, made up of urothelial carcinoma (UC+) and benign (UC-) specimens, were studied.

General findings and caveats noted by the study authors: Urothelial carcinoma specimens had a median of around 6,000 T cells, fewer than the median of around 27,000 seen in benign specimens. A median tumor infiltrating lymphocyte percentage of roughly 2.2% was observed in carcinoma specimens, compared with around 12% in benign specimens. In carcinoma specimens, up to roughly 17% of infiltrating lymphocytes were accounted for by a single T-cell clone, compared with roughly 2.1% in benign specimens.

The TCR beta chain CDR3 region was sequenced with the immunoSEQ assay. From the authors' description of their analysis: T-cell fraction, clonal dominance and maximum TCR clone frequency were calculated for each specimen. As stored in TCRdb, this immuneACCESS dataset retains in-frame rearrangements with V and J assigned. A fraction of the clones does not appear; measured against another copy, unresolved V genes explain less than half of the discrepancy, and the remainder lacks a known reason. V and J calls and clone size are those listed in that table; D and trimming were worked out from the DNA. This sample lists about 9,000 clones; roughly 63% were detected once. The ten largest clones capture under 35% of the sample. Comments on this clone: It has no known antigen specificity. No base-level quality is on record; no much larger clone is a single base apart.

Specimens of bladder lesions were obtained during transurethral resection and kept at -80C. DNA was isolated from the bladder specimens obtained at transurethral resection. As encoded in the germline V gene, CDR1 is LGHNA while CDR2 is YNFKEQ. CDR3 length: 22 amino acids, cysteine to phenylalanine. CDR3 DNA only is kept here, 66 bases in frame from base 1. The junction carries 28 bases between V and J, which are trimmed by 1 base and 0 bases respectively. The TCR comes from a human donor with urothelial carcinoma. The V and J segments used are TRBV4-2 and TRBJ1-3, with the D gene uncertain. The material sequenced was tumor-infiltrating cells from bladder cancer. Here the CDR3 is given as CASSQGASGLYRQPSSGNTIYF. The DNA sequence is TGTGCCAGCAGCCAAGGTGCCTCTGGTCTTTATAGGCAGCCATCCTCTGGAAACACCATATATTTT.